This entry concerns a single TCR beta chain. Profiled with immunoSEQ multiplex PCR; TCRdb holds only in-frame clones, not every one. Among about 140,000 clones, 90% to 95% were seen once, and the ten largest hold approximately 0.96%. This record belongs to a study of T cell responses to AZD1222 COVID-19 vaccine. Trimming cost V 9 bases and J 7 bases; bases outside gene matches: 2. The length of the CDR3 is 13 residues. The germline V gene has CDR1 ENHRY and CDR2 SYGVKD. The chain combines TRBV10-3 with TRBJ2-2; 13 nucleotides line up with TRBD2. The material sequenced was peripheral blood, taken on day 0 of MenACWY control vaccination. The source is an adult in good health. Here the CDR3 reads CAIGTSGVGELFF. The DNA for the CDR3 is TGTGCCATAGGGACTAGCGGGGTCGGGGAGCTGTTTTTT.